The entry below gives a single T cell receptor beta chain sequence along with its context. This record comes from a study of blood T cell repertoires in COVID-19. Study-wide context: The United States, Italy and Spain were the sources of the acute and convalescent COVID-19 samples.

As handled by the study authors: Estimation of nucleated cell counts was performed using reference gene primer amplification. Only in-frame clones appear in the TCRdb table, and some are missing; sequencing was by immunoSEQ multiplex PCR. V, J and clone size reflect that table, while D and trimming were determined from the DNA. Here the sample spans about 35,000 clones, approximately 81% being singletons. Material: peripheral blood. The receptor's source is a man older than 75 with acute or convalescent COVID-19.

The CDR3 nucleotides read TGTGCCAGTACCGCTCCCCGACAGGGGGCCGCTTCTGGAAACACCATATATTTT. Encoded protein: CASTAPRQGAASGNTIYF. J is TRBJ1-3 and V is TRBV19; 10 bases agree with TRBD1. Germline trimming cut 7 bases from V and 1 base from J; bases unmatched to any gene: 13. Germline V gives CDR1 LNHDA, CDR2 SQIVND (reference sequence). CDR3 length: 18 amino acids.